The clone carrying this T cell receptor (beta chain) was detected only once. Its antigen remains unknown. This entry is derived from a study of T cell responses to AZD1222 COVID-19 vaccine. Study-wide results and limits: White British people made up most donors, females outnumbered males, and clonal diversity was possibly underestimated. Only after the peak T cell response were repertoires sampled. Receipt of two AZD1222 doses was followed by a rise in Spike-specific TCR breadth and depth.

CDR1 and CDR2 from the germline V gene are MDHEN and SYDVKM. V shed 5 bases and J shed 8 bases, with 9 bases lying between them. CDR3 length equals 12 residues. Produced via immunoSEQ multiplex PCR; TCRdb's table is partial and in-frame only. The table has about 120,000 clones, around 90% seen once. This specimen consisted of peripheral blood, obtained on day 0 of AZD1222 vaccination. The receptor's source is an adult in good health. This chain joins TRBV28 and TRBJ1-4; D gene ambiguous. CDR3 residues: CASSADPEKLFF. The DNA for the CDR3 is TGTGCCAGCAGTGCTGACCCAGAAAAACTGTTTTTT. The full variable domain, in which reference TRBV28 and TRBJ1-4 provide the parts outside the CDR3, is DVKVTQSSRYLVKRTGEKVFLECVQDMDHENMFWYRQDPGLGLRLIYFSYDVKMKEKGDIPEGYSVSREKKERFSLILESASTNQTSMYLCASSADPEKLFFGSGTQLSVL.